The 5 T cell receptor beta chains below all came from one sample that was sequenced in a study of cytomegalovirus exposure and HLA in healthy donors. PCR was performed using 60 Vbeta and 13 Jbeta primers. Using immunoSEQ multiplex PCR, the repertoire was profiled, and TCRdb retains in-frame clones only, with some absent. The sample data list roughly 82,000 clones. The sequencing sample was made of PBMCs. These receptors all come from a woman aged 55-70 years in good health and CMV-seronegative.

The J gene is TRBJ2-7, the V gene TRBV6-5; tentative D call: TRBD2 (6 bases). V was shortened by 2 bases and J by 3 bases, with 14 bases between the two germline ends. The CDR3 is 15 residues long. Germline CDR1 and CDR2: MNHEY and SVGAGI. The CDR3, as DNA: TGTGCCAGCAGTTACACCGGGACTGGAAACTACGAGCAGTACTTC. This translates into CASSYTGTGNYEQYF.

The chain joins TRBV19 to TRBJ2-3; possibly TRBD2 for D (5 bases). Trimming pared 7 bases from V and 2 bases from J, leaving 10 bases between. The germline gives CDR1 LNHDA, CDR2 SQIVND (reference sequence). CDR3 size: 13 residues. CDR3 sequence (DNA): TGTGCCAGTAACCAAGCGGACACAGATACGCAGTATTTT. Amino acid sequence: CASNQADTDTQYF.

V is TRBV27 and J is TRBJ2-1; TRBD1 agrees at 7 bases. Trimming removed 3 bases from V and 6 bases from J; junction bases left unmatched: 2. The CDR3 loop spans 13 amino acids. CDR1 and CDR2 from the germline V gene are MNHEY and SMNVEV (reference sequence). The CDR3 spells CASSFSGGNEQFF. The CDR3 bases are TGTGCCAGCAGTTTTTCAGGGGGCAATGAGCAGTTCTTC.

The genes are TRBV6-5 and TRBJ2-7, with 7 nucleotides matching TRBD2. The J segment lost 6 bases and the V segment lost 7 bases, leaving 15 bases of the junction unmatched. Per germline, CDR1 MNHEY and CDR2 SVGAGI. The CDR3 is made up of 15 amino acids. CDR3 protein: CASTAGLGGFREQYF. The CDR3 region has the DNA TGTGCCAGCACCGCCGGGTTGGGGGGGTTCCGCGAGCAGTACTTC.

The DNA of the CDR3 is TGTGCCAGCAGCTTACTTCTTGGGCAGTACGAAGAGACCCAGTACTTC. Translation: CASSLLLGQYEETQYF. This chain uses TRBV7-6 with TRBJ2-5; no clear D. Germline assignment: CDR1 SGHVS and CDR2 FNYEAQ. The V and J ends lost 2 bases and 3 bases respectively, with 16 bases between them. The CDR3 is 16 amino acids.